This TCR beta chain was retrieved from a study of blood T cell repertoires in COVID-19. Profiling relied on immunoSEQ multiplex PCR, and the TCRdb table lists in-frame clones only, not all of them. The data contain some 260,000 clones, 88% of them singletons. Germline V gene lookup returns CDR1 SGHTS and CDR2 YDEGEE. V was clipped by 4 bases and J by 4 bases; unmatched bases: 8. This CDR3 is built from 16 residues. This chain joins TRBV5-8 and TRBJ1-4; TRBD1 matches 9 bases. This receptor was obtained from a woman in her twenties or thirties with COVID-19, enrolled during active disease. The specimen was peripheral blood. CDR3 loop: CASSPGQGFFNEKLFF. The CDR3 nucleotides are TGTGCCAGCAGCCCGGGACAGGGTTTTTTTAATGAAAAACTGTTTTTT. The full variable domain, with the rest looked up from reference TRBV5-8 and TRBJ1-4, is EAGVTQSPTHLIKTRGQQATLRCSPISGHTSVYWYQQALGLGLQFLLWYDEGEERNRGNFPPRFSGRQFPNYSSELNVNALELEDSALYLCASSPGQGFFNEKLFFGSGTQLSVL.